Sequencing of this T cell receptor beta chain was carried out in a study of cytotoxic CD8 clonotypes in ibrutinib-treated CLL. Sequencing was designed to attain a depth spanning 1 in 200,000 to 1 in 1 million T cells. Data came from immunoSEQ multiplex PCR; TCRdb stores just in-frame clones and leaves some out. The top ten hold roughly half of the sample, which has tens of thousands of clones, 69% seen once. V lost 0 bases and J lost 3, with 11 bases in between. The germline gives CDR1 ENHRY, CDR2 SYGVKD. The CDR3 is made up of 15 amino acids. V is TRBV10-3 and J is TRBJ1-2; possible D gene TRBD1, 5 bases. Sequencing was performed on PBMCs, taken at disease progression, from a patient treated with ibrutinib. The source is a human donor with chronic lymphocytic leukemia. The CDR3 loop reads CAISESGEGYYGYTF. Here the CDR3 DNA reads TGTGCCATCAGTGAGTCGGGGGAGGGTTACTATGGCTACACCTTC.